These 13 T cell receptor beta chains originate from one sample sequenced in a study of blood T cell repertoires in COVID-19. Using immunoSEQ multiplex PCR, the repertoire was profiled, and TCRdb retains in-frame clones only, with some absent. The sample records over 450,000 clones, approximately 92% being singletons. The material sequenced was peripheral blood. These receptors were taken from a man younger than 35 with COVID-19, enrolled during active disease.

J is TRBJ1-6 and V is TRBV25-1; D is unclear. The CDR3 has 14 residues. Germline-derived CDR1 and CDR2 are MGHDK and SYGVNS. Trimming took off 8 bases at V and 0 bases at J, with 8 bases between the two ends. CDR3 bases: TGTGCCAGCCAACGGAGCTCCTATAATTCACCCCTCCACTTT. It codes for CASQRSSYNSPLHF.

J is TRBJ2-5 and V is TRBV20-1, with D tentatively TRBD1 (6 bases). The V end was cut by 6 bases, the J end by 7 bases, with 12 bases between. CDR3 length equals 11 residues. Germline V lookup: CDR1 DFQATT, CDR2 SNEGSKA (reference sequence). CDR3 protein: CSADRTGTQYF. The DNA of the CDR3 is TGCAGTGCGGACAGAACAGGGACCCAGTACTTC.

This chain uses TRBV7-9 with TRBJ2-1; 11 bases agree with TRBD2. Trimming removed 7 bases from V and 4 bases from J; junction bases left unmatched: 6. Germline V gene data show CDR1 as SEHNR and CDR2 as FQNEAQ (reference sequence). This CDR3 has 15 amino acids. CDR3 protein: CASTYLAGGYNEQFF. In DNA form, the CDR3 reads TGTGCCAGCACATATCTAGCGGGAGGATACAATGAGCAGTTCTTC.

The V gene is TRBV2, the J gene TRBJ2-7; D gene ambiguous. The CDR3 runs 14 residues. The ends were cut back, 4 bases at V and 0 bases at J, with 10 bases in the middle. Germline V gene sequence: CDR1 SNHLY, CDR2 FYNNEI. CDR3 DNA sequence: TGTGCCAGCAGTGTGAACAGAGACTCCTACGAGCAGTACTTC. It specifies CASSVNRDSYEQYF.

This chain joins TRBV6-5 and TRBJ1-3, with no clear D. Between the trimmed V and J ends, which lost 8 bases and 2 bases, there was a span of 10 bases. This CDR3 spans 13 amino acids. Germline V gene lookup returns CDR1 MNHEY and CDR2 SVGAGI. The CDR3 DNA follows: TGTGCCAGCGGCCGGGGAGCTGGAAACACCATATATTTT. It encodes CASGRGAGNTIYF.

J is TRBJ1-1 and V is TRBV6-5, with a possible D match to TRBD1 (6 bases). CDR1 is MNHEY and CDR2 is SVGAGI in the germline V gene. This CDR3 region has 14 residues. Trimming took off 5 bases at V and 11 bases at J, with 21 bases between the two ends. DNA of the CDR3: TGTGCCAGCAGTCCGGCAGGACAGCCTTTGATGGCTTTCTTT. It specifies CASSPAGQPLMAFF.

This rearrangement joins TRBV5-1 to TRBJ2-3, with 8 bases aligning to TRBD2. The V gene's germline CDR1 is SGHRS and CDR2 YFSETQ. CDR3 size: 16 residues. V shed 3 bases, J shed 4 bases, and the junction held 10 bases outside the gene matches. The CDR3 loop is CASSSRAGARADTQYF. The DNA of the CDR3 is TGCGCCAGCAGCTCGAGAGCGGGGGCTAGGGCAGATACGCAGTATTTT.

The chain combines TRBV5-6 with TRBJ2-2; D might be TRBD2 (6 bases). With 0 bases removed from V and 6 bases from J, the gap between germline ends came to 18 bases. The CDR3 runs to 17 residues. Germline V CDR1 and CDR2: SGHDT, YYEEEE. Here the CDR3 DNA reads TGTGCCAGCAGCTTGGCACTAGCCCCTTACGTCGCCGGGGAGCTGTTTTTT. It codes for CASSLALAPYVAGELFF.

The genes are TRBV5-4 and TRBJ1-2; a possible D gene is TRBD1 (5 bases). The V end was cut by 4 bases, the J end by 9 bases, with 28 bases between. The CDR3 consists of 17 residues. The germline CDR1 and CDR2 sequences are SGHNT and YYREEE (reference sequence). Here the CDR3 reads CASSPLRGRADLISYTF. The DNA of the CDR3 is TGTGCCAGCAGCCCCCTTAGGGGCAGGGCCGATCTCATTAGCTACACCTTC.

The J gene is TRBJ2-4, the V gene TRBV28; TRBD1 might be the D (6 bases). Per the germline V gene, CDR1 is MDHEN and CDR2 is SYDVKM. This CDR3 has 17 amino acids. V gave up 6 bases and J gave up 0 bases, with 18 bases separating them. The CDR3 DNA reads TGTGCCAGCAGCCCCGTCCCAGGACAGCTAGCCAAAAACATTCAGTACTTC. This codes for CASSPVPGQLAKNIQYF.

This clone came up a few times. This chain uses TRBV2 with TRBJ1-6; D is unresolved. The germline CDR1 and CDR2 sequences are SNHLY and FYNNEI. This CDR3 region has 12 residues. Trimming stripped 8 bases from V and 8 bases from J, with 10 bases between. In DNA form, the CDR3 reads TGTGCCAGCCTACGCTCGGATTCACCCCTCCACTTT. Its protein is CASLRSDSPLHF.

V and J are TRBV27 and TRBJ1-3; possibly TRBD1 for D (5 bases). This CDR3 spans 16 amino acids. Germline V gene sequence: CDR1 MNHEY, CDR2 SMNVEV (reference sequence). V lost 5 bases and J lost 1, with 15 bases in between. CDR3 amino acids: CASSPGHGNSGNTIYF. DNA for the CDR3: TGTGCCAGCAGTCCAGGACACGGTAATTCTGGAAACACCATATATTTT.

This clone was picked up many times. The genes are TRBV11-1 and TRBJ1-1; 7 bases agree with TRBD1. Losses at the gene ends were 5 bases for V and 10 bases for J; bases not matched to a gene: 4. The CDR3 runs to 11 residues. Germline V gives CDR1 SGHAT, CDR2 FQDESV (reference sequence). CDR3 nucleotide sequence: TGTGCCAGCAGCCACGGGACAGCAGCTTTCTTT. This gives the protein CASSHGTAAFF.